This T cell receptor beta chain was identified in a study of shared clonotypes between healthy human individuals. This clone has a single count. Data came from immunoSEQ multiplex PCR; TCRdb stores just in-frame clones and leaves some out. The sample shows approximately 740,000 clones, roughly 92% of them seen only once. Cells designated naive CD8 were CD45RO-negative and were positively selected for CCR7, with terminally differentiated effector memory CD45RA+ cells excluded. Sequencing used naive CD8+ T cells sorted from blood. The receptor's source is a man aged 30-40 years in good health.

The CDR3 sequence: CASSWAGTDTQYF. The DNA of the CDR3 is TGTGCCAGTTCTTGGGCAGGCACAGATACGCAGTATTTT. The rearrangement joins TRBV19 to TRBJ2-3; unclear D gene. Trimming removed 8 bases at V and 1 base at J, with 10 bases between. Germline lookup yields CDR1 LNHDA and CDR2 SQIVND (reference sequence). The CDR3 covers 13 residues.